The clone carrying this T cell receptor (beta chain) was seen once. What it binds is unknown. TCRdb's copy holds only in-frame clones and misses some; the assay was immunoSEQ multiplex PCR. There are more than 80,000 clones in the sample; approximately 86% occur only once, and about 9.4% lies in the top ten. The source of the sample is a study of T cell responses to AZD1222 COVID-19 vaccine. Study-wide results and caveats: It was only after the peak T cell response that any repertoires were sampled. Of the AZD1222 recipients, only five to seven were seropositive at baseline. Of spike-specific TCRs, nearly half reportedly target regions left unmutated in variants.

CDR3 length: 13 amino acids. Per the germline V gene, CDR1 is SGHDT and CDR2 is YYEEEE. Deletions cut 1 base from V and 4 bases from J, with 8 bases between. V usage is TRBV5-6 and J usage is TRBJ1-2, with unresolved D. The origin of this receptor is an adult in good health. Sequenced material: peripheral blood, taken on day 0 of MenACWY control vaccination. The CDR3 is CASSLNMGYGYTF. CDR3 sequence (DNA): TGTGCCAGCAGCTTGAACATGGGCTATGGCTACACCTTC.